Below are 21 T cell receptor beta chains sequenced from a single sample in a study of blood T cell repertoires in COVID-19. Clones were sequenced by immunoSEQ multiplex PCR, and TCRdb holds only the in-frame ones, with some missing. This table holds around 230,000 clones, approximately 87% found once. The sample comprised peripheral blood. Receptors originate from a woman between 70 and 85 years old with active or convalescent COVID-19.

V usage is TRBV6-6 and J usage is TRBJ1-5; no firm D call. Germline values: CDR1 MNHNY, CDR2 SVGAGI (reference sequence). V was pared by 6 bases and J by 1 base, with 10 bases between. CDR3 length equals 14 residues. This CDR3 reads CASRDWQSNQPQHF. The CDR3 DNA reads TGTGCCAGCAGGGACTGGCAGAGCAATCAGCCCCAGCATTTT.

This CDR3 reads CASSLEGASGYTF. The CDR3 region has the DNA TGTGCCAGCAGTTTAGAGGGGGCGAGTGGCTACACCTTC. The genes are TRBV12-3 or TRBV12-4 and TRBJ1-2; 7 positions match TRBD1. The CDR3 loop spans 13 amino acids. J lost 7 bases, V lost 1 base, and 3 bases had no gene match.

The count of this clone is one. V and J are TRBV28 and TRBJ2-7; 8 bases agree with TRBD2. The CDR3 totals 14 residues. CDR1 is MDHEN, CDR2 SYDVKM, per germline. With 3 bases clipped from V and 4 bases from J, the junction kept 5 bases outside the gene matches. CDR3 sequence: CASSFLAGRYEQYF. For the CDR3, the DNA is TGTGCCAGCAGTTTTTTAGCGGGGAGATACGAGCAGTACTTC.

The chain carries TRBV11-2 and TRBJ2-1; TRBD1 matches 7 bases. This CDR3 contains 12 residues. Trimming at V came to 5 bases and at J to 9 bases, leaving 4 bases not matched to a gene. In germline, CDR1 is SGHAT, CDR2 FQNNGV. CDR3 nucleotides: TGTGCCAGCAGCCACGACAGGGCTGAGCAGTTCTTC. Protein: CASSHDRAEQFF.

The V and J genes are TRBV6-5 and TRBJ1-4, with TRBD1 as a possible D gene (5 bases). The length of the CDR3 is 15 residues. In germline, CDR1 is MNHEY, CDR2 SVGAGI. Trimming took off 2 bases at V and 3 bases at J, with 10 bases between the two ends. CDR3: CASSYETVPNEKLFF. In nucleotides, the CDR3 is TGTGCCAGCAGTTACGAGACAGTACCTAATGAAAAACTGTTTTTT.

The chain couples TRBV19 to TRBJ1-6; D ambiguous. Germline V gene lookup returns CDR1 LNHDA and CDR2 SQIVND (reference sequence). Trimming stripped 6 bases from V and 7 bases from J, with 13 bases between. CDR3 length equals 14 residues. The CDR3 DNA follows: TGTGCCAGTAGGGCCTGGGAGGGAAATTCACCCCTCCACTTT. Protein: CASRAWEGNSPLHF.

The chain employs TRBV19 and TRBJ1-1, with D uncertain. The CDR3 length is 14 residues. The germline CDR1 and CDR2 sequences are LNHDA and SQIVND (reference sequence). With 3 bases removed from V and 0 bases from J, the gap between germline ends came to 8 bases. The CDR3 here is CASSINMLNTEAFF. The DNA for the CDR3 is TGTGCCAGTAGTATCAACATGCTGAACACTGAAGCTTTCTTT. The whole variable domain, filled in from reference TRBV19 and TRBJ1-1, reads DGGITQSPKYLFRKEGQNVTLSCEQNLNHDAMYWYRQDPGQGLRLIYYSQIVNDFQKGDIAEGYSVSREKKESFPLTVTSAQKNPTAFYLCASSINMLNTEAFFGQGTRLTVV.

As DNA, the CDR3 is TGCGCCAGCAGCTTTGCGGGCCCTGAGAACACTGAAGCTTTCTTT. Amino acids: CASSFAGPENTEAFF. V and J are TRBV5-1 and TRBJ1-1, with D hard to call. The V end was cut by 2 bases, the J end by 1 base, with 12 bases between. The germline V gene encodes CDR1 SGHRS and CDR2 YFSETQ. The CDR3 is 15 amino acids.

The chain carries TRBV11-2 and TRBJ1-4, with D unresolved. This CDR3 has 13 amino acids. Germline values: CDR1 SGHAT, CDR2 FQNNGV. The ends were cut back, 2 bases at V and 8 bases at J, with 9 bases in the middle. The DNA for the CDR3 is TGTGCCAGCAGCTTAAGTCTAAACGAAAAACTGTTTTTT. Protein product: CASSLSLNEKLFF.

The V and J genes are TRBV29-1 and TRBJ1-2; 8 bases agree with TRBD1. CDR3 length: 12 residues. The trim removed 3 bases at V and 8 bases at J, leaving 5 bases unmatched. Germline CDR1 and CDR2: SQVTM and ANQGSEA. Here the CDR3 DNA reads TGCAGCGTTGACGTGACAGGGGACGGCTACACCTTC. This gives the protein CSVDVTGDGYTF.

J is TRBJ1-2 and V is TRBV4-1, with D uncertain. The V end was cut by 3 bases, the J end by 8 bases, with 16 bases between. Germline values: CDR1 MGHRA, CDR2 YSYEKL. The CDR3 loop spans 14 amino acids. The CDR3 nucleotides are TGCGCCAGCAGCCACACCGCGGCGGGCCTAGGCTACACCTTC. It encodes CASSHTAAGLGYTF.

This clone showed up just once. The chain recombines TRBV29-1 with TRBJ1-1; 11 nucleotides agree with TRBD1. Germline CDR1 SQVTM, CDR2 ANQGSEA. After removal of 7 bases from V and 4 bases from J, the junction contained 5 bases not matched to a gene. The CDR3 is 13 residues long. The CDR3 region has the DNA TGCAGCGCCACCGGGACAGGGGGCACTGAAGCTTTCTTT. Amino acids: CSATGTGGTEAFF.

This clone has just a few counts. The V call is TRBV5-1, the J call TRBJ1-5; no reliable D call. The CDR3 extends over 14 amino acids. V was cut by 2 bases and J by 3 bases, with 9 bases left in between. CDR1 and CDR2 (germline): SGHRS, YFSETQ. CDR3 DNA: TGCGCCAGCAGCTTCGGGGAGACCAATCAGCCCCAGCATTTT. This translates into CASSFGETNQPQHF.

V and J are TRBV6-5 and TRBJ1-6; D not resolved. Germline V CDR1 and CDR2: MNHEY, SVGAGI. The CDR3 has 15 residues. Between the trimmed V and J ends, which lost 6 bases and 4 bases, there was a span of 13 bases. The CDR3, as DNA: TGTGCCAGCAGATCACCCACAGCATATAATTCACCCCTCCACTTT. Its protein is CASRSPTAYNSPLHF.

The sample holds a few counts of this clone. The CDR3 loop reads CASVLTPAGESGYTF. CDR3 nucleotide sequence: TGTGCCAGCGTACTTACCCCAGCGGGGGAGAGTGGCTACACCTTC. The chain joins TRBV6-5 to TRBJ1-2, with D perhaps matching TRBD1 (5 bases). V shed 8 bases and J shed 7 bases, with 23 bases lying between them. Germline CDR1 MNHEY, CDR2 SVGAGI. The CDR3 has 15 residues.

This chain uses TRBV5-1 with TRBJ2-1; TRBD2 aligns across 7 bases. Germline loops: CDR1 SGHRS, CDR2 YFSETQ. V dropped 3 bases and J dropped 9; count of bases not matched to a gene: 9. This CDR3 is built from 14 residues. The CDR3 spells CASSYRTSESEQFF. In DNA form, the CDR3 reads TGCGCCAGCAGCTATCGGACTAGTGAGAGTGAGCAGTTCTTC. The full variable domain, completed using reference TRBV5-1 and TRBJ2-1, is KAGVTQTPRYLIKTRGQQVTLSCSPISGHRSVSWYQQTPGQGLQFLFEYFSETQRNKGNFPGRFSGRQFSNSRSEMNVSTLELGDSALYLCASSYRTSESEQFFGPGTRLTVL.

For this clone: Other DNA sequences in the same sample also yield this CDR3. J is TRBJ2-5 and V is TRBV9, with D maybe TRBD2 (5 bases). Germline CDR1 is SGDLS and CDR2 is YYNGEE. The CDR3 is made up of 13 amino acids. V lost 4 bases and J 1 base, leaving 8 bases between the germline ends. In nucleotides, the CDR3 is TGTGCCAGCAGCACGGGGATCCAAGAGACCCAGTACTTC. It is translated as CASSTGIQETQYF.

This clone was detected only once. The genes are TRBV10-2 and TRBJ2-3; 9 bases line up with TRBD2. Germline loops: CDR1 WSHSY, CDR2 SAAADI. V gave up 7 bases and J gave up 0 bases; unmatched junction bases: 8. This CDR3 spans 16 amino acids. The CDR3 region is CASTEPLAGSTDTQYF. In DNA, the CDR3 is TGCGCCAGCACCGAACCTCTAGCGGGAAGCACAGATACGCAGTATTTT.

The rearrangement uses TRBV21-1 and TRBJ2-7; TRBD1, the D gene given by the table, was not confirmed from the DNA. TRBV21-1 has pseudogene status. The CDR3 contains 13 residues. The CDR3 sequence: CASTTTGDYEQYF. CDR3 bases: TGTGCCAGCACAACTACAGGGGATTACGAGCAGTACTTC.

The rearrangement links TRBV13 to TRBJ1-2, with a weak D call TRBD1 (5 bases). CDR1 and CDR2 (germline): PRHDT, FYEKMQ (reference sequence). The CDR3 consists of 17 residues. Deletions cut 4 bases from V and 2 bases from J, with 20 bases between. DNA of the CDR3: TGTGCCAGCAGCTCCCAAACCAGGGTAATATCGAACTATGGCTACACCTTC. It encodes CASSSQTRVISNYGYTF.

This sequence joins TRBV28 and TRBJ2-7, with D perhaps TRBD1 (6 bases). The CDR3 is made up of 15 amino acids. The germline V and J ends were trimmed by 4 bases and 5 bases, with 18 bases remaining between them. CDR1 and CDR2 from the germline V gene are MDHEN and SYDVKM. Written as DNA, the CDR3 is TGTGCCAGCAGTTCGCCCGCGACAGGTCGAGACGAGCAGTACTTC. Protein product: CASSSPATGRDEQYF. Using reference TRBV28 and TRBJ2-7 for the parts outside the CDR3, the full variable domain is DVKVTQSSRYLVKRTGEKVFLECVQDMDHENMFWYRQDPGLGLRLIYFSYDVKMKEKGDIPEGYSVSREKKERFSLILESASTNQTSMYLCASSSPATGRDEQYFGPGTRLTVT.